Presented here are 30 T cell receptor beta chains from one specimen sequenced in a study of OX40 agonist ivuxolimab in advanced cancers. Method: immunoSEQ multiplex PCR; TCRdb's copy keeps in-frame clones and lacks some. The sample holds 40,000 or so clones, around nine tenths seen once. This specimen was CD4+ or CD8+ T cells sorted from blood, taken in a trial of the OX40 agonist ivuxolimab. The receptors come from an adult with an advanced solid tumor such as melanoma, head and neck, liver or kidney cancer.

The chain couples TRBV28 to TRBJ1-3; no reliable D call. The ends were cut back, 3 bases at V and 1 base at J, with 7 bases in the middle. This CDR3 comprises 14 residues. Looked up from germline, CDR1 is MDHEN and CDR2 is SYDVKM. DNA of the CDR3: TGTGCCAGCAGTTTTTTCGAGTCTGGAAACACCATATATTTT. Protein: CASSFFESGNTIYF.

This clone was seen only a few times. V and J are TRBV28 and TRBJ1-5; no firm D call. The CDR3 loop spans 12 amino acids. V dropped 7 bases and J dropped 5 bases, with 9 bases sitting between them. In germline, CDR1 is MDHEN, CDR2 SYDVKM. Here the CDR3 reads CASTFWDQPQHF. The CDR3 nucleotides are TGTGCCAGCACCTTTTGGGATCAGCCCCAGCATTTT.

The chain links TRBV7-2 to TRBJ1-1, with TRBD1 as a possible D gene (6 bases). The CDR3 length is 15 residues. The V end lost 5 bases, the J end lost 4 bases, and 17 bases lay between the germline ends. In germline, CDR1 is SGHTA, CDR2 FQGNSA. CDR3 bases: TGTGCCAGCAGCCTCGGAGGAGGGGGATTCACTGAAGCTTTCTTT. This codes for CASSLGGGGFTEAFF.

V is TRBV4-1 and J is TRBJ2-2; D is possibly TRBD2 (6 bases). CDR1 and CDR2 from the germline V gene are MGHRA and YSYEKL. Trimming took 6 bases from V and 3 from J, leaving 14 bases between them. The CDR3 runs to 15 residues. The CDR3 loop is CASRLEGGDTGELFF. For the CDR3, the DNA is TGCGCCAGCAGGCTGGAGGGAGGTGACACCGGGGAGCTGTTTTTT.

This clone appeared a few times. The chain has TRBV6-1 and TRBJ1-2; D is uncertain. The CDR3 covers 12 residues. Deletions cut 0 bases from V and 8 bases from J, with 7 bases between. Germline V lookup: CDR1 MNHNS, CDR2 SASEGT. The CDR3 sequence is CASSEAWYGYTF. The CDR3 nucleotides are TGTGCCAGCAGTGAAGCCTGGTACGGCTACACCTTC.

V is TRBV7-6 and J is TRBJ2-7; 7 bases map to TRBD1. J lost 7 bases, V lost 1 base, and 16 bases had no gene match. Germline-derived CDR1 and CDR2 are SGHVS and FNYEAQ. The CDR3 loop spans 17 amino acids. The CDR3 DNA is TGTGCCAGCAGCTTAGGTCAACCCGGGACAGTCCTACGAGAGCAGTACTTC. Its protein is CASSLGQPGTVLREQYF.

The J gene is TRBJ2-2, the V gene TRBV19; perhaps TRBD2 as D (5 bases). Germline values: CDR1 LNHDA, CDR2 SQIVND (reference sequence). V was shortened by 3 bases and J by 4 bases, with 12 bases between the two germline ends. The CDR3 has 15 residues. CDR3 in amino acids: CASSIEWGATGELFF. The DNA for the CDR3 is TGTGCCAGTAGTATTGAATGGGGAGCCACCGGGGAGCTGTTTTTT.

The chain has TRBV29-1 and TRBJ2-2; 7 bases map to TRBD2. CDR3 size: 14 residues. Germline V gives CDR1 SQVTM, CDR2 ANQGSEA. J was trimmed by 1 base and V by 5 bases; bases with no gene match: 4. DNA of the CDR3: TGCAGCGTTAGCCCGGGAGGGAACACCGGGGAGCTGTTTTTT. It translates to CSVSPGGNTGELFF.

V and J are TRBV11-2 and TRBJ2-7; 7 bases align to TRBD1. The germline V gene has CDR1 SGHAT and CDR2 FQNNGV. The CDR3 has 16 amino acids. With 4 bases clipped from V and 0 bases from J, the junction kept 9 bases outside the gene matches. The CDR3 coding sequence is TGTGCCAGCAGCTCCAACCGCAACAGGGGCTCCTACGAGCAGTACTTC. Translated, it gives CASSSNRNRGSYEQYF.

The chain has TRBV10-3 and TRBJ2-1; unclear D gene. This CDR3 contains 13 residues. Between the trimmed V and J ends, which lost 7 bases and 2 bases, there was a span of 9 bases. Germline V gene lookup returns CDR1 ENHRY and CDR2 SYGVKD. CDR3 DNA sequence: TGTGCCATCATGCAGCCGACCTACAATGAGCAGTTCTTC. Amino acid sequence: CAIMQPTYNEQFF.

This chain uses TRBV2 with TRBJ2-3, with D perhaps matching TRBD1 or TRBD2 (5 bases each). Germline CDR1 reads SNHLY; CDR2 reads FYNNEI. Trimming removed 3 bases from V and 6 bases from J, with 19 bases in between. CDR3 length: 16 amino acids. The CDR3 nucleotides read TGTGCCAGCAGTGAGTTAGGGACCATTCAAAGGGATACGCAGTATTTT. This encodes CASSELGTIQRDTQYF.

The chain uses TRBV11-2 and TRBJ2-7; the match to TRBD1 covers 7 bases. The trim removed 4 bases at V and 2 bases at J, leaving 5 bases unmatched. CDR3 size: 14 residues. Per germline, CDR1 SGHAT and CDR2 FQNNGV. The CDR3 bases are TGTGCCAGCAGCTCGGGGCAGGGGGCCTACGAGCAGTACTTC. Its protein product is CASSSGQGAYEQYF.

The genes are TRBV11-3 and TRBJ1-1; unclear D gene. This CDR3 has 15 residues. Trimming removed 4 bases from V and 0 bases from J, with 12 bases in between. CDR1 is SGHNT, CDR2 YENEEA, per germline. In DNA form, the CDR3 reads TGTGCCAGCAGCTCGCGAGGCCCTATGAACACTGAAGCTTTCTTT. It codes for CASSSRGPMNTEAFF.

The chain has TRBV7-2 and TRBJ2-7; possible D gene TRBD2, 6 bases. The CDR3 sequence is 15 residues long. Trimming left V 3 bases short and J 3 bases short, with 15 bases between. Germline V CDR1 and CDR2: SGHTA, FQGNSA. The CDR3 sequence: CASSFPVGGFYEQYF. CDR3 DNA sequence: TGTGCCAGCAGCTTCCCAGTGGGGGGATTCTACGAGCAGTACTTC.

This chain joins TRBV4-3 and TRBJ1-2; D gene uncertain. Germline assignment: CDR1 LGHNA and CDR2 YSLEER. CDR3 length: 15 amino acids. Trimming removed 4 bases at V and 1 base at J, with 13 bases between. The CDR3 loop is CASSPFYGLNYGYTF. The CDR3 DNA sequence: TGCGCCAGCAGCCCCTTTTACGGCCTTAACTATGGCTACACCTTC.

This rearrangement joins TRBV12-5 to TRBJ2-6; 7 positions agree with TRBD2. From germline, CDR1 is LGHNT and CDR2 FRNRAP. The CDR3 spans 19 residues. Trimming removed 3 bases from V and 0 bases from J; junction bases left unmatched: 11. CDR3 nucleotides: TGTGCTAGTGGTTTCCTGGTCGGGAGGCCATCCTCTGGGGCCAACGTCCTGACTTTC. This sequence encodes CASGFLVGRPSSGANVLTF. Together with reference TRBV12-5 and TRBJ2-6, the CDR3 gives the full variable domain: DARVTQTPRHKVTEMGQEVTMRCQPILGHNTVFWYRQTMMQGLELLAYFRNRAPLDDSGMPKDRFSAEMPDATLATLKIQPSEPRDSAVYFCASGFLVGRPSSGANVLTFGAGSRLTVL.

This clone has just one count. V and J are TRBV29-1 and TRBJ2-1; D is possibly TRBD2 (6 bases). Looked up from germline, CDR1 is SQVTM and CDR2 is ANQGSEA. This CDR3 comprises 14 residues. V was pared by 4 bases and J by 0 bases, with 10 bases between. Here the CDR3 DNA reads TGCAGCGTTGTAGCGGCCCTCTCCTACAATGAGCAGTTCTTC. Amino acids: CSVVAALSYNEQFF.

This chain connects TRBV6-5 to TRBJ2-1, with no clear D. Germline V lookup: CDR1 MNHEY, CDR2 SVGAGI. The CDR3 extends over 11 amino acids. Trimming removed 5 bases at V and 4 bases at J, with 3 bases between. CDR3 DNA: TGTGCCAGCAGTAAGTACAATGAGCAGTTCTTC. Its protein product is CASSKYNEQFF.

In its sample, this clone was seen once. The V call is TRBV30, the J call TRBJ1-2, with a weak D call TRBD1 (5 bases). V shed 2 bases and J shed 0 bases, with 16 bases lying between them. Per germline, CDR1 GTSNPN and CDR2 SVGIG (reference sequence). CDR3 length equals 16 residues. The CDR3 is CAWSLDVGGANYGYTF. CDR3 nucleotides: TGTGCCTGGAGTCTTGACGTTGGGGGGGCTAACTATGGCTACACCTTC.

The chain has TRBV7-9 and TRBJ1-1, with 7 bases lining up with TRBD1. Germline loops: CDR1 SEHNR, CDR2 FQNEAQ (reference sequence). CDR3 length: 14 residues. J was trimmed by 1 base and V by 6 bases; bases with no gene match: 5. The CDR3 coding sequence is TGTGCCAGCAGGGGGACAGATAAGAACACTGAAGCTTTCTTT. Translated: CASRGTDKNTEAFF.

The CDR3 reads CASSEPDLTGADTEAFF. The CDR3 nucleotides read TGTGCCAGCAGTGAACCCGATTTGACAGGGGCAGACACTGAAGCTTTCTTT. This rearrangement joins TRBV6-1 to TRBJ1-1, with 8 bases matching TRBD1. V shed 2 bases, J shed 3 bases, and the junction held 11 bases outside the gene matches. This CDR3 spans 17 amino acids. Germline lookup yields CDR1 MNHNS and CDR2 SASEGT.

The genes are TRBV4-3 and TRBJ1-5; no firm D call. This CDR3 has 14 amino acids. From germline, CDR1 is LGHNA and CDR2 YSLEER. Trimming removed 0 bases from V and 0 bases from J, with 3 bases in between. The CDR3 DNA sequence: TGCGCCAGCAGCCAAGACAGTAGCAATCAGCCCCAGCATTTT. It yields the protein CASSQDSSNQPQHF.

This rearrangement joins TRBV5-4 to TRBJ2-5; D is ambiguous. Trimming removed 4 bases from V and 0 bases from J, with 10 bases in between. CDR3 length: 14 amino acids. Germline CDR1 and CDR2: SGHNT and YYREEE (reference sequence). CDR3 nucleotide sequence: TGTGCCAGCAGCCCCACCCCGGACCAAGAGACCCAGTACTTC. It specifies CASSPTPDQETQYF.

DNA for the CDR3: TGTGCCAGCAGCGTCTCTAGCACAGATACGCAGTATTTT. It codes for CASSVSSTDTQYF. This sequence joins TRBV7-8 and TRBJ2-3; no definite D call. The CDR3 extends over 13 amino acids. The V gene's germline CDR1 is SGHVS and CDR2 FQNEAQ. V dropped 5 bases and J dropped 0 bases, with 6 bases sitting between them.

J is TRBJ1-2 and V is TRBV29-1; D is unresolved. From germline, CDR1 is SQVTM and CDR2 ANQGSEA. Trimming shortened V by 0 bases and J by 4 bases, and 9 bases separated the two germline ends. The CDR3 is 13 amino acids. CDR3 DNA sequence: TGCAGCGTTGAAGACACAGTCTTCTATGGCTACACCTTC. It yields the protein CSVEDTVFYGYTF.

The J gene is TRBJ1-1, the V gene TRBV2; 9 bases map to TRBD1. The length of the CDR3 is 13 residues. Looked up from germline, CDR1 is SNHLY and CDR2 is FYNNEI. Losses at the gene ends were 8 bases for V and 5 bases for J; bases not matched to a gene: 6. The chain's CDR3 is CASQATGGTEAFF. CDR3 bases: TGTGCCAGCCAGGCGACAGGGGGGACTGAAGCTTTCTTT.

This chain uses TRBV11-2 with TRBJ2-7, with D perhaps matching TRBD2 (5 bases). V gave up 5 bases and J gave up 3 bases, with 20 bases separating them. Germline lookup yields CDR1 SGHAT and CDR2 FQNNGV. This CDR3 is 16 amino acids long. The CDR3 sequence is CASSRRKGTHNYEQYF. In nucleotides, the CDR3 is TGTGCCAGCAGCCGGAGGAAAGGTACCCATAACTACGAGCAGTACTTC.

This clone rates as medium-sized (0.01 to 0.1%). The V call is TRBV10-1, the J call TRBJ1-1, with a possible D match to TRBD1 (5 bases). Germline values: CDR1 WNHNN, CDR2 SYGVQD (reference sequence). This CDR3 is 13 amino acids long. V lost 6 bases and J 5 bases, leaving 13 bases between the germline ends. CDR3 in amino acids: CASSARQGTEAFF. The CDR3 DNA is TGCGCCAGCAGCGCACGGCAGGGAACTGAAGCTTTCTTT.

A few counts support this clone. V is TRBV5-5 and J is TRBJ1-5; no clear D gene. Between the trimmed V and J ends, which lost 0 bases and 0 bases, there was a span of 7 bases. CDR3 length: 15 residues. Looked up from germline, CDR1 is SGHKS and CDR2 is YYEKEE (reference sequence). CDR3 protein: CASSLDAGSNQPQHF. In DNA form, the CDR3 reads TGTGCCAGCAGCTTGGATGCGGGTAGCAATCAGCCCCAGCATTTT.

The gene calls are TRBV19 and TRBJ2-4; 8 nucleotides line up with TRBD2. The CDR3 length is 14 residues. CDR1 and CDR2 (germline): LNHDA, SQIVND (reference sequence). The V and J ends lost 6 bases and 9 bases, in that order; junction bases with no gene match: 10. The CDR3 sequence: CASRRAGEGAIQYF. The CDR3 DNA reads as TGTGCCAGTAGGAGAGCGGGAGAGGGTGCCATTCAGTACTTC.